The clone carrying this T cell receptor beta chain has at least ten counts. Antigen: not known. Making the bulk TCR libraries relied on previously described methods and listed TCR primers. TCRdb re-called the PCR reads with MiXCR, one entry per CDR3 protein. The sample records 550,000 to 750,000 distinct CDR3 sequences, 15% to 20% being singletons. The entry originates in a study of molecular identifiers for immune sequencing clone quantification. Study in general: Replicate experiments took RNA from 20,000 or 100,000 naive CD8 cells, divided it five ways and sequenced four. Overall study findings and caveats: Spiked Jurkat TCR RNA equal to one cell could reportedly be picked out among 900,000 to 1,000,000 naive cells. Over 98% of CMV-specific effector molecules, but under 1% of naive ones, were in clones above 20 copies.

CDR1 and CDR2 (germline): SGHDT, YYEEEE. The CDR3 runs to 12 residues. Trimming removed 3 bases at V and 5 bases at J, with 8 bases between. V usage is TRBV5-6 and J usage is TRBJ1-1, with D unresolved. Sequencing used naive CD8+ T cells from blood, with Jurkat cell RNA spiked in. Regarding subset: FACS-sorted CD8+CD4-CCR7+CD45RA+ naive T cells. This sequence was found in a human donor in good health. Some libraries in this study had Jurkat cell RNA spiked in. This CDR3 reads CASSYRSTEAFF. CDR3 nucleotide sequence: TGTGCCAGCAGCTACCGTAGTACTGAAGCTTTCTTT.